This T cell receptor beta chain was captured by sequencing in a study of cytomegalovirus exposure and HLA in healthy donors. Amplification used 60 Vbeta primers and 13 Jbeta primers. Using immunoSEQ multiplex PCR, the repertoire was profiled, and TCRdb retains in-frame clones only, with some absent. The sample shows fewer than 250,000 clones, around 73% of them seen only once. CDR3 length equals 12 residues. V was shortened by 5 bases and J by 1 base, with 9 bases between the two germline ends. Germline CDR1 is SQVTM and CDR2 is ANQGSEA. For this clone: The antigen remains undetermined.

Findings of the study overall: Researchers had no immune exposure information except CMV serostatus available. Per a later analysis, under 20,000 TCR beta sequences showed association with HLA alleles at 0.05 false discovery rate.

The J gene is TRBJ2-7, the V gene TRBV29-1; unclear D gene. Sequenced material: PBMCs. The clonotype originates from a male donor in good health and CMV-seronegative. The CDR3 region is CSVTRNSYEQYF. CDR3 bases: TGCAGCGTTACGCGGAATTCCTACGAGCAGTACTTC.